The subject of this entry is one T cell receptor beta chain. Clones were read by immunoSEQ multiplex PCR, and TCRdb kept only the in-frame ones, dropping some. The table shows 40,000 to 45,000 clones, with 70% occurring only once. V was pared by 4 bases and J by 5 bases, with 6 bases of the junction left unmatched. CDR1 and CDR2 (germline): SQVTM, ANQGSEA. The CDR3 length is 14 residues. These data come from a study of control samples from healthy donors and cancer patients. This TCR derives from a male donor with melanoma. The gene calls are TRBV29-1 and TRBJ2-5; 11 nucleotides agree with TRBD2. The sample was formalin-fixed, paraffin-embedded tissue. This CDR3 is CSVGGASGRETQYF. The CDR3 DNA reads TGCAGCGTTGGGGGGGCTAGCGGGAGGGAGACCCAGTACTTC.